Listed below are T cell receptor beta chains from one sample, sequenced in a study of technical replicates of blood from a few donors. Sequencing used immunoSEQ multiplex PCR; TCRdb keeps in-frame clones, though not all of them. The repertoire holds 85,000 to 100,000 clones, with roughly 96% as singletons. Sequencing was performed on T cells isolated from PBMCs. These receptors were collected from a human donor in good health. Both conserved end residues are part of each CDR3. Each record gives: J gene, D gene, V gene, clone size, CDR3 DNA, CDR3 protein. D genes are given only for firm matches. Clone size is not always given. Where it is, it says once, few, many or a class for expanded clones.

J: TRBJ2-7; D: .; V: TRBV27; size: .; DNA: TGTGCCAGCAGTTGGGGCCCAAGCTCCTACGAGCAGTACTTC; CDR3: CASSWGPSSYEQYF
J: TRBJ1-2; D: TRBD1; V: TRBV27; size: .; DNA: TGTGCCAGCAGTTTAGCAGGGGGAAGTGGCTACACCTTC; CDR3: CASSLAGGSGYTF
J: TRBJ1-5; D: TRBD1; V: TRBV18; size: .; DNA: TGTGCCAGCTCCGCGGGACAGGGCTCAGGTCAGCCCCAGCATTTT; CDR3: CASSAGQGSGQPQHF
J: TRBJ1-5; D: .; V: TRBV6-6; size: .; DNA: TGTGCCAGCAGGTCGGCAGGGGGCAATCAGCCCCAGCATTTT; CDR3: CASRSAGGNQPQHF
J: TRBJ1-4; D: .; V: TRBV10-2; size: .; DNA: TGCGCCAGCAGTGAGTCGGAGGGGAGTAATGAAAAACTGTTTTTT; CDR3: CASSESEGSNEKLFF
J: TRBJ2-2; D: TRBD2; V: TRBV2; size: .; DNA: TGTGCCAGCTCGGGACGGGGGGGGAGGTTAAACACCGGGGAGCTGTTTTTT; CDR3: CASSGRGGRLNTGELFF
J: TRBJ2-7; D: .; V: TRBV28; size: .; DNA: TGTGCCAGCACCGGGGGAGGAACGGTGGGAAACTTC; CDR3: CASTGGGTVGNF
J: TRBJ2-5; D: TRBD1; V: TRBV5-1; size: .; DNA: TGCGCCAGCAGCTTGGCTCACAGGGGACAAGAGACCCAGTACTTC; CDR3: CASSLAHRGQETQYF
J: TRBJ1-2; D: .; V: TRBV11-2; size: .; DNA: TGTGCCAGCAGCTTAGAGGATGGGCCTAACTATGGCTACACCTTC; CDR3: CASSLEDGPNYGYTF
J: TRBJ1-2; D: .; V: TRBV12-5; size: .; DNA: TGTGCTAGTGGTTTGGTGGAGGCAGGGGTTAACTATGGCTACACCTTC; CDR3: CASGLVEAGVNYGYTF
J: TRBJ1-1; D: .; V: TRBV28; size: .; DNA: TGTGCCAGCAGGCAGGGGAAGAACACTGAAGCTTTCTTT; CDR3: CASRQGKNTEAFF
J: TRBJ2-3; D: TRBD1; V: TRBV5-1; size: .; DNA: TGCGCCAGCAGCACTAGGACAGGAACAGATACGCAGTATTTT; CDR3: CASSTRTGTDTQYF
J: TRBJ1-1; D: TRBD1; V: TRBV7-3; size: .; DNA: TGTGCCAGCAGCGCTCAGGGGGACACTGAAGCTTTCTTT; CDR3: CASSAQGDTEAFF
J: TRBJ2-7; D: .; V: TRBV28; size: .; DNA: TGTGCCAGCAGTTTTTCGACCAGCGGCGGCGATGAGGTGCAGTACTTC; CDR3: CASSFSTSGGDEVQYF
J: TRBJ2-7; D: TRBD1; V: TRBV28; size: .; DNA: TGTGCCAGCAGATCCCCGGGACAGGGTTCCTACGAGCAGTACTTC; CDR3: CASRSPGQGSYEQYF
J: TRBJ2-7; D: TRBD1; V: TRBV5-1; size: .; DNA: TGCGCCAGCAGCCCGAGGGCCCCGGGACAGGGTTCCTACGAGCAGTACTTC; CDR3: CASSPRAPGQGSYEQYF
J: TRBJ2-1; D: TRBD2; V: TRBV18; size: .; DNA: TGTGCCAGCTCTCCAGCGGGGGGCCAAGTAATAAGCTCCTACAATGAGCAGTTCTTC; CDR3: CASSPAGGQVISSYNEQFF
J: TRBJ2-7; D: TRBD2; V: TRBV5-3; size: .; DNA: TGTGCCAGAAGCTCCAGGGAGGGGTTCTCCTACGAGCAGTACTTC; CDR3: CARSSREGFSYEQYF
J: TRBJ1-6; D: .; V: TRBV27; size: .; DNA: TGTGCCAGCAGTTGGGACACGGTTTCACCCCTCCACTTT; CDR3: CASSWDTVSPLHF
J: TRBJ2-1; D: .; V: TRBV9; size: .; DNA: TGTGCCAGCAGTGCGGGGCTAAATGAGCAGTTCTTC; CDR3: CASSAGLNEQFF
J: TRBJ1-2; D: TRBD1; V: TRBV19; size: .; DNA: TGTGCCAGTAGCTTGGGACAGGGGGACTATGGCTACACCTTC; CDR3: CASSLGQGDYGYTF
J: TRBJ1-1; D: .; V: TRBV27; size: few; DNA: TGTGCCAGCAGTAGGGGGAACACTGAAGCTTTCTTT; CDR3: CASSRGNTEAFF
J: TRBJ1-1; D: .; V: TRBV7-9; size: once; DNA: TGTGCCAGCAGCTTAGAGGCAGGGGCTGAAGCTTTCTTT; CDR3: CASSLEAGAEAFF
J: TRBJ2-4; D: TRBD2; V: TRBV28; size: .; DNA: TGTGCCAGCAGTTTCAAAGCTGGGACTATAGCCAAAAACATTCAGTACTTC; CDR3: CASSFKAGTIAKNIQYF
J: TRBJ2-7; D: TRBD1; V: TRBV6-5; size: .; DNA: TGTGCCAGCAGGTTCGGGACAGGAACATCCTACGAGCAGTACTTC; CDR3: CASRFGTGTSYEQYF
J: TRBJ1-4; D: .; V: TRBV6-6; size: .; DNA: TGTGCCAGCAGCCCGGAGCCCGTTGGGGAAAAACTGTTTTTT; CDR3: CASSPEPVGEKLFF
J: TRBJ1-4; D: TRBD1; V: TRBV28; size: .; DNA: TGTGCCAGCAGTCCCCTAGGACAGGGCGGGGAAAAACTGTTTTTT; CDR3: CASSPLGQGGEKLFF
J: TRBJ2-7; D: TRBD2; V: TRBV2; size: .; DNA: TGTGCCAGCATCATACGGACTAGCGCCTACGAGCAGTACTTC; CDR3: CASIIRTSAYEQYF
J: TRBJ2-7; D: .; V: TRBV7-9; size: .; DNA: TGTGCCAGCAGCTTAAGTTCGACGGGGTTGGGCGAGCAGTACTTC; CDR3: CASSLSSTGLGEQYF
J: TRBJ1-2; D: TRBD1; V: TRBV27; size: once; DNA: TGTGCCAGCAGTCTTATAAGCGGGACAGGGAGTTATGGCTACACCTTC; CDR3: CASSLISGTGSYGYTF
J: TRBJ1-2; D: .; V: TRBV7-9; size: .; DNA: TGTGCCAGCAGCAGGGAGGGAAACTATGGCTACACCTTC; CDR3: CASSREGNYGYTF
J: TRBJ1-4; D: .; V: TRBV7-2; size: .; DNA: TGTGCCAGCAGCTTAGTGTCGGGGTCGAGGGAAAAACTGTTTTTT; CDR3: CASSLVSGSREKLFF
J: TRBJ2-7; D: .; V: TRBV13; size: .; DNA: TGTGCCAGCAGCACTCAGGGGAGCAGCTACGAGCAGTACTTC; CDR3: CASSTQGSSYEQYF
J: TRBJ2-7; D: .; V: TRBV7-4; size: once; DNA: TGTGCCAGCAGCCCCGGAGGTTATGGCTACTACGAGCAGTACTTC; CDR3: CASSPGGYGYYEQYF
J: TRBJ2-3; D: .; V: TRBV5-4; size: .; DNA: TGTGCCAGCAGCTTGGCGGGAAGAGATCCAGATACGCAGTATTTT; CDR3: CASSLAGRDPDTQYF
J: TRBJ2-5; D: .; V: TRBV10-1; size: .; DNA: TGCGCCAGCAGTGATTCGAGCGGAAAGTACCAAGAGACCCAGTACTTC; CDR3: CASSDSSGKYQETQYF
J: TRBJ2-7; D: .; V: TRBV20-1; size: .; DNA: TGCAGCGGGGGTGAGAGCTACGAGCAGTACTTC; CDR3: CSGGESYEQYF
J: TRBJ2-6; D: .; V: TRBV5-6; size: .; DNA: TGTGCCAGCAGCCTGCAGGTGGGCGTCCTGACTTTC; CDR3: CASSLQVGVLTF
J: TRBJ2-7; D: TRBD2; V: TRBV6-5; size: once; DNA: TGTGCCAGCAGTTACGCTAGGACTAGCTTTCTGTACTTC; CDR3: CASSYARTSFLYF
J: TRBJ2-3; D: .; V: TRBV7-9; size: .; DNA: TGTGCCAGCAGCTTAGCTTCCGGGGGAGACACAGATACGCAGTATTTT; CDR3: CASSLASGGDTDTQYF